Listed here is a single TCR beta chain. The sample belongs to a study of blood T cell repertoires in COVID-19. Across the whole study: Both acute and convalescent COVID-19 samples were obtained from the United States, Italy and Spain. In each case, the material was cDNA or gDNA derived from T cells, B-cell-depleted T cells, or PBMCs.

Looked up from germline, CDR1 is SGDLS and CDR2 is YYNGEE. V lost 1 base and J lost 1, with 11 bases in between. The length of the CDR3 is 15 residues. As originally analysed: Amplified reference gene primers provided the basis for estimating nucleated cell counts. Sequenced by immunoSEQ multiplex PCR; TCRdb stores in-frame clones only, minus some. That table is the source of V, J and clone size, and D and trimming were worked out from the DNA. The repertoire includes 100,000 to 150,000 clones, approximately 84% of them detected once, and about 18% sits in the top ten. The chain combines TRBV9 with TRBJ1-2; perhaps TRBD1 as D (5 bases). The receptor comes from a woman older than 75 with acute or convalescent COVID-19. The sample was peripheral blood. The CDR3 sequence: CASSVSGGSNYGYTF. The CDR3 region has the DNA TGTGCCAGCAGCGTATCCGGGGGGAGTAACTATGGCTACACCTTC.